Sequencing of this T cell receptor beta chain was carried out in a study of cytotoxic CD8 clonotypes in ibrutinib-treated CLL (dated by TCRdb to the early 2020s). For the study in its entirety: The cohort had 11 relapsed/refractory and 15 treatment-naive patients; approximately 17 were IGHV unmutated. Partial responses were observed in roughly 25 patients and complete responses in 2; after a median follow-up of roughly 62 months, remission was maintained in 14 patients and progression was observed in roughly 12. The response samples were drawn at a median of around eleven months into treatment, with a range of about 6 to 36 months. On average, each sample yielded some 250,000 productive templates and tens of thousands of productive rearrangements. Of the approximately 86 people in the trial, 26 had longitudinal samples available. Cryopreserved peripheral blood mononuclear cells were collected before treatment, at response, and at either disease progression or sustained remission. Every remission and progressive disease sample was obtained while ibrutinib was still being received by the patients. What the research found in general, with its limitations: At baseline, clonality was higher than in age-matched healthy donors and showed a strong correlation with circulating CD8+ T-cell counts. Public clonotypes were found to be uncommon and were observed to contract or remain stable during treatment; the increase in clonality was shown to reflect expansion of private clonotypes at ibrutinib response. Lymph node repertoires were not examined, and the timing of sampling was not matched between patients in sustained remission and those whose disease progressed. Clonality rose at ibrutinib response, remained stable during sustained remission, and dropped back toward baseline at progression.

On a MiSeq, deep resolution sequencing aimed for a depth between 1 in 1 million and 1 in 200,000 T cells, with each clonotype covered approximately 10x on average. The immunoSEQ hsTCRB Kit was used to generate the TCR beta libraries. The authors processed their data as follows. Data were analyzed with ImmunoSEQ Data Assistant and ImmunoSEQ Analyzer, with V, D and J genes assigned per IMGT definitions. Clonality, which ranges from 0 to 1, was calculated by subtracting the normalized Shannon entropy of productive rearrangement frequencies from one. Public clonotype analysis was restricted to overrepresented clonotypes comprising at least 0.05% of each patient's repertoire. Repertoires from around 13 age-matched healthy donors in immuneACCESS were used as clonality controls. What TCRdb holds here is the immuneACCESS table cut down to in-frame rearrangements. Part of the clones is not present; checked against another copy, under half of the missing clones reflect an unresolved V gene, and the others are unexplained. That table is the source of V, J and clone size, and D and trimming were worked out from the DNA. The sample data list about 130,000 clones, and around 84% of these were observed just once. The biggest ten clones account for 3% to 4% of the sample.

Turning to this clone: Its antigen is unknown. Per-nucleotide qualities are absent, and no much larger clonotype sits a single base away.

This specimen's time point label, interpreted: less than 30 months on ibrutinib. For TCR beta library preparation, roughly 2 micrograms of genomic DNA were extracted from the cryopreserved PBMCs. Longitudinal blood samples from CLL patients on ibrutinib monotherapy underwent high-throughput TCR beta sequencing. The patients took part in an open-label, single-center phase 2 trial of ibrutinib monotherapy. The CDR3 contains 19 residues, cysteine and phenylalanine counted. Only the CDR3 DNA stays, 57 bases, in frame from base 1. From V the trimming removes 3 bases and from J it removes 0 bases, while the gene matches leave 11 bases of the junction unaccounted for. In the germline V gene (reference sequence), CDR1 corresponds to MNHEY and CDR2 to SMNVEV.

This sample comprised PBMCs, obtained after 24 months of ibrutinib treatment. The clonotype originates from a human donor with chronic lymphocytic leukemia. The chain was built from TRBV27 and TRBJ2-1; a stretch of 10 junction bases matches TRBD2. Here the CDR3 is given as CASSFRVAGGLSSYNEQFF. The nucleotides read TGTGCCAGCAGTTTCCGAGTAGCGGGGGGCCTAAGCTCCTACAATGAGCAGTTCTTC.